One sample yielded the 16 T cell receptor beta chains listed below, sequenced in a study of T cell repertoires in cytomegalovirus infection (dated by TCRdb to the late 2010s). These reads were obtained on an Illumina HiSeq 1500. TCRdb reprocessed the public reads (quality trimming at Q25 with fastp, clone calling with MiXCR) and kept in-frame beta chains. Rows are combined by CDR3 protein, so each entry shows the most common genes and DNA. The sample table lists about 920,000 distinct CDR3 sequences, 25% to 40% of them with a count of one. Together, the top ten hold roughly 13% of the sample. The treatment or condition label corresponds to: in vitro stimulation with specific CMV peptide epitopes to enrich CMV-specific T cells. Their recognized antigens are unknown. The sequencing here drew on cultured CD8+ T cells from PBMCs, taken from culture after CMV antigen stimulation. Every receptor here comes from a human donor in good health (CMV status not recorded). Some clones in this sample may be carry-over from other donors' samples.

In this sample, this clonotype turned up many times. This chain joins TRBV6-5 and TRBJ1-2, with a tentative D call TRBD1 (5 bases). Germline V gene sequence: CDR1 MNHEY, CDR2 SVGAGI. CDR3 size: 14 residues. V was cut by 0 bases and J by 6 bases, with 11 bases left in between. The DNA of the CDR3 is TGTGCCAGCAGTTACTCTCCGGAGGGGAATGGCTACACCTTC. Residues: CASSYSPEGNGYTF.

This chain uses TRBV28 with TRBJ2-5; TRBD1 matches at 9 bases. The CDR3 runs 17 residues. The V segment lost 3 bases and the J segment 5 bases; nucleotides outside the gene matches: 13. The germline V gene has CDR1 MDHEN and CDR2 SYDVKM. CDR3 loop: CASSFAGQGKISETQYF. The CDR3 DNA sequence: TGTGCCAGCAGTTTCGCCGGACAGGGGAAAATCAGTGAGACCCAGTACTTC. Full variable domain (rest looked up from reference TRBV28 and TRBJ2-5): DVKVTQSSRYLVKRTGEKVFLECVQDMDHENMFWYRQDPGLGLRLIYFSYDVKMKEKGDIPEGYSVSREKKERFSLILESASTNQTSMYLCASSFAGQGKISETQYFGPGTRLLVL.

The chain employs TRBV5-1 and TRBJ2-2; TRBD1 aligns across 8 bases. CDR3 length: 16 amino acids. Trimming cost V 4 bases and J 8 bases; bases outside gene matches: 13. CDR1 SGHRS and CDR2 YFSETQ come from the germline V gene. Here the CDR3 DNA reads TGCGCCAGCAGCCAGGGTGACAGGGGCCAATCGGGGGAGCTGTTTTTT. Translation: CASSQGDRGQSGELFF.

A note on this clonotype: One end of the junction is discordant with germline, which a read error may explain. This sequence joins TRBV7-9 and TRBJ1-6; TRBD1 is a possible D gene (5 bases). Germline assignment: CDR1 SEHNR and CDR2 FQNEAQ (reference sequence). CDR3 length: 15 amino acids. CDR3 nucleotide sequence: TGTGTCAGCAGCCCAGCATCCGGGGCTAGCTCACCCCTCCACTTT. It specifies CVSSPASGASSPLHF.

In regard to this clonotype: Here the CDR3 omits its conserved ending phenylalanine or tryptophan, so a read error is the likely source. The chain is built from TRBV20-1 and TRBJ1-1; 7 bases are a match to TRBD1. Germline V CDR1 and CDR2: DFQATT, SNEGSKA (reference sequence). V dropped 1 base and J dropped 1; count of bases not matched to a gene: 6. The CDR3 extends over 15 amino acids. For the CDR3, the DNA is TGCAGTGCTAGAGGACAAGGGGGCCCGAACACTGAAGCTTTCTCT. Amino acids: CSARGQGGPNTEAFS.

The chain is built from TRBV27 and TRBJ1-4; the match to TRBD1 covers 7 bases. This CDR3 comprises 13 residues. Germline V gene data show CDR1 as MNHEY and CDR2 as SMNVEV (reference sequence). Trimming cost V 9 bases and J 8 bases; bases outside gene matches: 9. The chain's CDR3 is CASSDRLGEKLFF. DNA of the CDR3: TGTGCCAGTTCGGACAGGCTTGGAGAAAAACTGTTTTTT.

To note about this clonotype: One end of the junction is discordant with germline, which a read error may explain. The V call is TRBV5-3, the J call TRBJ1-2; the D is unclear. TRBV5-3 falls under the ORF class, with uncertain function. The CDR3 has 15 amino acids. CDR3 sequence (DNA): TGTGCCAGCAGCTTGGCCGTCACCTCCAGCTATGGCTACACCTTC. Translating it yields CASSLAVTSSYGYTF.

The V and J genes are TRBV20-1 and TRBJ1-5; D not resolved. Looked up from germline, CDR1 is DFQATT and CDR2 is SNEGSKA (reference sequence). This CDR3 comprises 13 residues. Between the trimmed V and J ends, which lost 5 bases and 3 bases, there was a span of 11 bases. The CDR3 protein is CSALDGFNQPQHF. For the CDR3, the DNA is TGCAGTGCTTTGGACGGATTCAATCAGCCCCAGCATTTT.

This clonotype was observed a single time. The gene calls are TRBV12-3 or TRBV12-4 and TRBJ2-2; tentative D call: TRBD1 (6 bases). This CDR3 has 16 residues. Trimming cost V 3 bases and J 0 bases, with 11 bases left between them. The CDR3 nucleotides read TGTGCCAGCAGTTTGGTAGGGGGACCGAACACCGGGGAGCTGTTTTTT. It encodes CASSLVGGPNTGELFF.

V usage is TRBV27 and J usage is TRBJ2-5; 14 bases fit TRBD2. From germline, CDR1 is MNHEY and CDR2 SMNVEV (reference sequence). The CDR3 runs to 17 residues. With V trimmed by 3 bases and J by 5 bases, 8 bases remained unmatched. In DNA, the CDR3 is TGTGCCAGCAGTTTGAATGCCGGGACTAGCGGGGGTGAGACCCAGTACTTC. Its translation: CASSLNAGTSGGETQYF.

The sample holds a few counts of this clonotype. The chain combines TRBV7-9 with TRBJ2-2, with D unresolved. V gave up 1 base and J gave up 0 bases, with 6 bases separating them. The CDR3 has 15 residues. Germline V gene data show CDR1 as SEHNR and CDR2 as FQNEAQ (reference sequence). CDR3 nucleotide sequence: TGTGCCAGCAGCTTAGACCACACGAACACCGGGGAGCTGTTTTTT. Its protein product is CASSLDHTNTGELFF. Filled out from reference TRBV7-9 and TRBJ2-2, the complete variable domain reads DTGVSQNPRHKITKRGQNVTFRCDPISEHNRLYWYRQTLGQGPEFLTYFQNEAQLEKSRLLSDRFSAERPKGSFSTLEIQRTEQGDSAMYLCASSLDHTNTGELFFGEGSRLTVL.

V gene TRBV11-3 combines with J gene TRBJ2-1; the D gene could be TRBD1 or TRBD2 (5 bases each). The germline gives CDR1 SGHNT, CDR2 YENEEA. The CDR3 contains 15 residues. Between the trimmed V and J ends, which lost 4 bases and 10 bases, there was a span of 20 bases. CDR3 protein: CASSSRIMGDREQFF. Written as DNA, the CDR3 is TGTGCCAGCAGCTCCCGTATTATGGGGGACCGAGAGCAGTTCTTC.

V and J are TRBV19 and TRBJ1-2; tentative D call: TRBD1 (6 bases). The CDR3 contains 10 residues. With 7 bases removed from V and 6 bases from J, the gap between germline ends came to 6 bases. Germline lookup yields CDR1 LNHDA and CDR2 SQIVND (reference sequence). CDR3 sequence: CASKGDGYTF. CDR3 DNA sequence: TGTGCCAGTAAGGGGGATGGCTACACCTTC.

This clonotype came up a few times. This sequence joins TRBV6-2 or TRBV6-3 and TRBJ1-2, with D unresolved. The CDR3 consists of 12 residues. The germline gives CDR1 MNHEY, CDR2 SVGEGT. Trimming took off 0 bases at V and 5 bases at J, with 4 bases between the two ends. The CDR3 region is CASSYSSYGYTF. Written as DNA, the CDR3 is TGTGCCAGCAGTTACTCCTCATATGGCTACACCTTC.

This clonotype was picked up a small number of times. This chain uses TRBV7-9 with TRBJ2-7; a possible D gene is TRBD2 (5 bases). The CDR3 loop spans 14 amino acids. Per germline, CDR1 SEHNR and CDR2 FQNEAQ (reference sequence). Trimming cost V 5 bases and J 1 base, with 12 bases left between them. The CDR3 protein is CASSRDGGSYEQYV. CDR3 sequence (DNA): TGTGCCAGCAGCCGAGACGGAGGATCCTACGAGCAGTACGTC.

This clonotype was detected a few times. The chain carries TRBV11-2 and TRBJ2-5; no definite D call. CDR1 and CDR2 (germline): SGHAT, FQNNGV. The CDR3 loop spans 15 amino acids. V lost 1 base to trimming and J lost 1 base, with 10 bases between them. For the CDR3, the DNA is TGTGCCAGCAGCTTAGGATGGTCAATCCAAGAGACCCAGTACTTC. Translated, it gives CASSLGWSIQETQYF.